This TCR beta chain was observed in a study of yellow fever vaccine responses in identical twins. Findings of the study overall: Twins' vaccine T cell response reportedly seemed partly convergent, partly personalized.

This clonotype was counted between two and nine times. Antigen: not known. TCRdb itself ran the RT-PCR reads through MiXCR, one entry per CDR3 protein. In the table there are roughly 2,500 distinct CDR3 sequences, around 8.7% of which are singletons. CDR3 length equals 12 residues. CDR1 SGHDT and CDR2 YYEEEE come from the germline V gene. Between the trimmed V and J ends, which lost 2 bases and 6 bases, there was a span of 6 bases. The clonotype comes from a woman younger than 30 who received the yellow fever vaccine. The sequenced sample was T cells from blood (PBMCs), unsorted or a sorted subset (not recorded which), obtained about 2 years after vaccination. The V and J genes are TRBV5-6 and TRBJ2-1; D unresolved. CDR3 in DNA: TGTGCCAGCAGCTTATCAGTCAATGAGCAGTTCTTC. This gives the protein CASSLSVNEQFF.